Presented here are 30 T cell receptor beta chains from one specimen sequenced in a study of post-analysis software for immune sequencing data. Study findings and constraints: Compared with controls, patients had more of five TRBV segments, including TRBV5-6, TRBV5-1 and TRBV20-1.

Libraries were made from TCR beta cDNA, and they carried unique molecular identifiers. TCRdb re-derived calls from the PCR reads in MiXCR, one entry per CDR3 protein. The sample contains about 770,000 distinct CDR3 sequences, around 45% of which appear only once. Their specific antigens are unknown. Sequencing was carried out using blood. The source of these receptors is a girl between 5 and 17 years old with multiple sclerosis.

The V and J genes are TRBV7-9 and TRBJ1-2, with a possible D match to TRBD1 (5 bases). Germline lookup yields CDR1 SEHNR and CDR2 FQNEAQ (reference sequence). The CDR3 runs to 15 residues. Trimming stripped 4 bases from V and 4 bases from J, with 16 bases between. The CDR3 protein is CASSSTGPQPYGYTF. The CDR3 coding sequence is TGTGCCAGCAGCTCTACGGGACCTCAACCCTATGGCTACACCTTC.

This clonotype showed up just a few times. This sequence joins TRBV20-1 and TRBJ2-7; TRBD2 agrees at 7 bases. Germline CDR1 DFQATT, CDR2 SNEGSKA (reference sequence). This CDR3 has 15 residues. After removal of 6 bases from V and 0 bases from J, the junction contained 11 bases not matched to a gene. CDR3: CSALGGDWSSYEQYF. CDR3 bases: TGCAGTGCCCTGGGGGGGGACTGGAGCTCCTACGAGCAGTACTTC.

The chain joins TRBV29-1 to TRBJ2-3, with TRBD2 matching over 12 bases. Germline CDR1 reads SQVTM; CDR2 reads ANQGSEA. This CDR3 contains 18 residues. Germline trimming cut 2 bases from V and 6 bases from J; bases unmatched to any gene: 15. CDR3 region: CSVEISRRASGRGDTQYF. DNA for the CDR3: TGCAGCGTTGAAATCTCCAGGCGAGCTAGCGGGAGGGGGGATACGCAGTATTTT.

The rearrangement links TRBV7-6 to TRBJ2-7; TRBD2 might be the D (7 bases). CDR1 is SGHVS and CDR2 is FNYEAQ in the germline V gene. This CDR3 has 15 residues. Trimming shortened V by 5 bases and J by 5 bases, and 19 bases separated the two germline ends. The CDR3 nucleotides read TGTGCCAGCAGCCCCCCGGGGGCGGGAGTCAACGAGCAGTACTTC. Translating it yields CASSPPGAGVNEQYF.

In this sample, this clonotype turned up a few times. The V call is TRBV6-5, the J call TRBJ2-7, with 14 bases matching TRBD2. There are 18 residues in the CDR3. Germline loops: CDR1 MNHEY, CDR2 SVGAGI. Unmatched junction bases numbered 8, after V lost 1 base and J lost 3 bases. This chain's CDR3 is CASSYLGLAGALYYEQYF. The CDR3 DNA is TGTGCCAGCAGTTACTTGGGACTAGCGGGAGCGCTCTACTACGAGCAGTACTTC.

V gene TRBV28 combines with J gene TRBJ2-7, with TRBD1 as a possible D gene (5 bases). Trimming took off 3 bases at V and 2 bases at J, with 17 bases between the two ends. CDR3 length: 16 residues. Germline loops: CDR1 MDHEN, CDR2 SYDVKM. CDR3 DNA: TGTGCCAGCAGTTTCTTCAGGGCGCTGAATCCCTACGAGCAGTACTTC. It translates to CASSFFRALNPYEQYF. Full variable domain (missing parts from reference TRBV28 and TRBJ2-7): DVKVTQSSRYLVKRTGEKVFLECVQDMDHENMFWYRQDPGLGLRLIYFSYDVKMKEKGDIPEGYSVSREKKERFSLILESASTNQTSMYLCASSFFRALNPYEQYFGPGTRLTVT.

This chain joins TRBV9 and TRBJ2-5; no definite D call. This CDR3 has 12 residues. Per germline, CDR1 SGDLS and CDR2 YYNGEE. Between the trimmed V and J ends, which lost 0 bases and 5 bases, there was a span of 5 bases. CDR3 sequence reads: CASSVEEETQYF. CDR3 bases: TGTGCCAGCAGCGTAGAGGAGGAGACCCAGTACTTC.

The CDR3 is CASSLVQRVAGSQETQYF. The CDR3 nucleotides are TGTGCCAGCAGCTTAGTGCAGAGGGTAGCGGGATCCCAAGAGACCCAGTACTTC. The gene calls are TRBV7-9 and TRBJ2-5; TRBD2 matches 8 bases. The CDR3 covers 18 residues. V lost 1 base, J lost 1 base, and 11 bases stayed unmatched. Germline V gives CDR1 SEHNR, CDR2 FQNEAQ (reference sequence).

This chain connects TRBV20-1 to TRBJ2-1, with 11 bases lining up with TRBD1. The germline gives CDR1 DFQATT, CDR2 SNEGSKA (reference sequence). V lost 5 bases to trimming and J lost 2 bases; unmatched junction nucleotides: 5. The CDR3 is 15 residues long. CDR3 protein: CSAGGTGGTYNEQFF. DNA of the CDR3: TGCAGTGCTGGGGGGACAGGGGGGACCTACAATGAGCAGTTCTTC.

This clonotype was found a few times. The chain links TRBV29-1 to TRBJ2-5; the match to TRBD2 covers 9 bases. The J call is doubtful: the DNA matches TRBJ2-7 better. The CDR3 length is 16 residues. Per germline, CDR1 SQVTM and CDR2 ANQGSEA. In nucleotides, the CDR3 is TGCAGCGTTGAAGATCTTTCGGGGCTAGCGGGAAGCGAGCAGTACTTC. It codes for CSVEDLSGLAGSEQYF.

The V and J genes are TRBV7-2 and TRBJ2-7; a possible D gene is TRBD2 (6 bases). CDR3 size: 13 residues. V was shortened by 7 bases and J by 5 bases, with 15 bases between the two germline ends. CDR1 and CDR2 from the germline V gene are SGHTA and FQGNSA. The CDR3 reads CASTEVGGNEQYF. CDR3 DNA: TGTGCCAGCACCGAGGTCGGGGGTAACGAGCAGTACTTC.

This chain links TRBV20-1 with TRBJ2-3, with 8 bases identical to TRBD2. The CDR3 sequence is 13 residues long. The germline V gene has CDR1 DFQATT and CDR2 SNEGSKA (reference sequence). Trimming took 2 bases from V and 5 from J; bases not matched to a gene: 3. The CDR3 spells CSARWAGGDTQYF. Here the CDR3 DNA reads TGCAGTGCTAGATGGGCGGGAGGAGATACGCAGTATTTT.

This clonotype was seen more than once but under ten times. The V and J genes are TRBV11-1 and TRBJ1-2; D not resolved. Trimming left V 5 bases short and J 6 bases short, with 19 bases between. The CDR3 covers 15 residues. CDR1 and CDR2 (germline): SGHAT, FQDESV (reference sequence). DNA of the CDR3: TGTGCCAGCAGCCACCATAGTCAGAGTATGGATGGCTACACCTTC. It is translated as CASSHHSQSMDGYTF.

Here the CDR3 DNA reads TGCGCCAGCAGCCAGGGGGGACCCCCGGCCGGGGAGCTGTTTTTT. It is translated as CASSQGGPPAGELFF. The rearrangement links TRBV4-1 to TRBJ2-2, with D tentatively TRBD2 (6 bases). This CDR3 is 15 amino acids long. Trimming took off 3 bases at V and 6 bases at J, with 14 bases between the two ends. CDR1 and CDR2 from the germline V gene are MGHRA and YSYEKL.

V is TRBV29-1 and J is TRBJ2-5; 8 bases are shared with TRBD2. V shed 4 bases and J 11 bases; nucleotides not matched to a gene: 9. The CDR3 extends over 12 amino acids. Germline-derived CDR1 and CDR2 are SQVTM and ANQGSEA. The CDR3 spells CSVAIGQREQYF. As DNA, the CDR3 is TGCAGCGTTGCAATTGGACAGCGGGAGCAGTACTTC.

The V call is TRBV12-3 or TRBV12-4, the J call TRBJ1-4; 9 bases line up with TRBD1. This CDR3 has 15 amino acids. With 6 bases clipped from V and 7 bases from J, the junction kept 9 bases outside the gene matches. For the CDR3, the DNA is TGTGCCAGCAGACCTACAGGGGGCGGGAGTGAAAAACTGTTTTTT. Translation: CASRPTGGGSEKLFF.

In its sample, this clonotype was seen a few times. The chain employs TRBV20-1 and TRBJ2-3; 13 bases are a match to TRBD2. The junction had 7 bases not matched to a gene; V was cut back by 5 bases and J by 5 bases. Germline V gene sequence: CDR1 DFQATT, CDR2 SNEGSKA (reference sequence). This CDR3 contains 15 residues. CDR3 sequence reads: CSASGTSGVGDTQYF. In DNA form, the CDR3 reads TGCAGTGCTTCCGGGACTAGCGGGGTGGGAGATACGCAGTATTTT.

V is TRBV13 and J is TRBJ2-5, with a weak D call TRBD1 (6 bases). Germline V gene sequence: CDR1 PRHDT, CDR2 FYEKMQ (reference sequence). V lost 5 bases and J lost 2, with 15 bases in between. CDR3 length equals 15 residues. Here the CDR3 DNA reads TGTGCCAGCAGCGAGGGGGTCAATTATCAAGAGACCCAGTACTTC. Translating it yields CASSEGVNYQETQYF.

The chain employs TRBV28 and TRBJ1-2; D remains unclear. The CDR3 contains 15 residues. Germline values: CDR1 MDHEN, CDR2 SYDVKM. Trimming shortened V by 7 bases and J by 0 bases, and 15 bases separated the two germline ends. CDR3 protein: CASNFGSWTNYGYTF. CDR3 DNA: TGTGCCAGCAACTTCGGCAGCTGGACTAACTATGGCTACACCTTC.

In this sample, this clonotype turned up a few times. This chain uses TRBV7-9 with TRBJ2-1; TRBD2 agrees at 9 bases. Germline CDR1 reads SEHNR; CDR2 reads FQNEAQ (reference sequence). Trimming at V came to 4 bases and at J to 9 bases, leaving 13 bases not matched to a gene. The CDR3 has 16 residues. The CDR3 is CASSSPKREVLGEQFF. The CDR3 coding sequence is TGTGCCAGCAGCTCGCCCAAGCGGGAGGTCCTGGGTGAGCAGTTCTTC.

The chain carries TRBV20-1 and TRBJ2-7, with D unclear. The V end was cut by 6 bases, the J end by 0 bases, with 15 bases between. This CDR3 spans 14 amino acids. Germline-derived CDR1 and CDR2 are DFQATT and SNEGSKA (reference sequence). The CDR3 here is CSALGTISSYEQYF. In DNA, the CDR3 is TGCAGTGCCCTTGGTACAATAAGCTCCTACGAGCAGTACTTC.

J is TRBJ1-2 and V is TRBV7-2, with 7 bases matching TRBD1. Germline values: CDR1 SGHTA, CDR2 FQGNSA. The CDR3 has 16 residues. V lost 2 bases to trimming and J lost 8 bases; unmatched junction nucleotides: 14. CDR3 in amino acids: CASSLTVSRQGDGYTF. Written as DNA, the CDR3 is TGTGCCAGCAGCTTAACGGTTTCTCGGCAGGGGGACGGCTACACCTTC.

The chain is built from TRBV5-1 and TRBJ2-3; TRBD1 might be the D (6 bases). Germline-derived CDR1 and CDR2 are SGHRS and YFSETQ. The CDR3 covers 15 residues. Trimming cost V 0 bases and J 2 bases, with 10 bases left between them. DNA of the CDR3: TGCGCCAGCAGCTTGGAGGGACATGTCACAGATACGCAGTATTTT. This sequence encodes CASSLEGHVTDTQYF.

This chain links TRBV29-1 with TRBJ1-1; 8 bases are a match to TRBD1. Germline values: CDR1 SQVTM, CDR2 ANQGSEA. This CDR3 contains 13 residues. After removal of 5 bases from V and 3 bases from J, the junction contained 5 bases not matched to a gene. CDR3 in amino acids: CSVLTGEDTEAFF. The DNA of the CDR3 is TGCAGCGTTTTGACAGGGGAGGACACTGAAGCTTTCTTT.

The gene calls are TRBV10-3 and TRBJ2-1; 9 nucleotides agree with TRBD2. Germline CDR1 and CDR2: ENHRY and SYGVKD. This CDR3 region has 13 residues. The junction had 15 bases not matched to a gene; V was cut back by 11 bases and J by 13 bases. CDR3 in amino acids: CAARAGGEETQFF. Written as DNA, the CDR3 is TGTGCCGCAAGAGCGGGAGGAGAGGAGACCCAGTTCTTC.

CDR3 sequence (DNA): TGTGCCAGCAGCCCCGGGACAGGGGTACCAGAGACCCAGTACTTC. Protein product: CASSPGTGVPETQYF. This chain connects TRBV7-2 to TRBJ2-5, with 10 bases fitting TRBD1. The CDR3 extends over 15 amino acids. The V and J ends lost 5 bases and 4 bases, in that order; junction bases with no gene match: 7. Germline lookup yields CDR1 SGHTA and CDR2 FQGNSA.

The J gene is TRBJ1-2, the V gene TRBV30; D is undetermined. Germline CDR1 reads GTSNPN; CDR2 reads SVGIG (reference sequence). The CDR3 has 12 amino acids. The V end lost 2 bases, the J end lost 8 bases, and 12 bases lay between the germline ends. DNA of the CDR3: TGTGCCTGGAGTCCCCGTGGGGAGGGCTACACCTTC. Translating gives CAWSPRGEGYTF. The variable domain in full, with the rest retrieved from reference TRBV30 and TRBJ1-2, is SQTIHQWPATLVQPVGSPLSLECTVEGTSNPNLYWYRQAAGRGLQLLFYSVGIGQISSEVPQNLSASRPQDRQFILSSKKLLLSDSGFYLCAWSPRGEGYTFGSGTRLTVV.

The CDR3 DNA reads TGCGCCAGCAGCCAAGGCAGGGGATCGTCACCCCTCCACTTT. Its protein product is CASSQGRGSSPLHF. The chain combines TRBV4-3 with TRBJ1-6; the D gene is possibly TRBD1 (6 bases). The CDR3 runs to 14 residues. V dropped 1 base and J dropped 10 bases, with 11 bases sitting between them. Germline V lookup: CDR1 LGHNA, CDR2 YSLEER.

The chain carries TRBV25-1 and TRBJ1-4, with D unclear. The CDR3 runs to 14 residues. The V end lost 4 bases, the J end lost 8 bases, and 14 bases lay between the germline ends. Germline lookup yields CDR1 MGHDK and CDR2 SYGVNS. The CDR3 loop reads CASSGWEGREKLFF. DNA of the CDR3: TGTGCCAGCAGTGGTTGGGAAGGGCGAGAAAAACTGTTTTTT.

This chain joins TRBV2 and TRBJ1-4, with 9 bases that match TRBD1. This CDR3 contains 16 residues. With 6 bases clipped from V and 4 bases from J, the junction kept 9 bases outside the gene matches. Germline lookup yields CDR1 SNHLY and CDR2 FYNNEI. The CDR3 DNA reads TGTGCCAGCAGCCTCACAGGGGGCGCGGGTAATGAAAAACTGTTTTTT. Its protein is CASSLTGGAGNEKLFF.